The 15 T cell receptor beta chains below were found in one sample sequenced in a study of cytomegalovirus exposure and HLA in healthy donors. The PCR made use of 60 Vbeta and 13 Jbeta primers. Sequencing used immunoSEQ multiplex PCR; TCRdb keeps in-frame clones, though not all of them. The data show about 200,000 clones, with roughly 73% seen just once and 2% to 2.5% held by the top ten. Input material: PBMCs. The receptors shown here come from a woman under 40 in good health and CMV-seropositive.

The V gene is TRBV7-2, the J gene TRBJ2-1, with a tentative D call TRBD2 (7 bases). V was cut by 0 bases and J by 6 bases, with 9 bases left in between. The length of the CDR3 is 14 residues. Germline V lookup: CDR1 SGHTA, CDR2 FQGNSA. CDR3 residues: CASSLAGGPNEQFF. Here the CDR3 DNA reads TGTGCCAGCAGCTTAGCGGGGGGGCCCAATGAGCAGTTCTTC.

The chain carries TRBV10-3 and TRBJ2-1; 10 bases line up with TRBD2. The V and J ends lost 8 bases and 5 bases, in that order; junction bases with no gene match: 9. The germline V gene has CDR1 ENHRY and CDR2 SYGVKD. There are 15 residues in the CDR3. This chain's CDR3 is CAISERGGGNNEQFF. The CDR3 DNA sequence: TGTGCCATCTCCGAGCGGGGGGGAGGAAACAATGAGCAGTTCTTC.

V and J are TRBV19 and TRBJ2-5, with 12 bases that match TRBD2. V trimming: 5 bases; J trimming: 0 bases; junction bases outside the gene matches: 7. Germline V gene sequence: CDR1 LNHDA, CDR2 SQIVND (reference sequence). This CDR3 region has 17 residues. CDR3 amino acids: CASSPGLAGQYQETQYF. The CDR3, as DNA: TGTGCCAGTAGTCCGGGACTAGCGGGCCAGTACCAAGAGACCCAGTACTTC.

V is TRBV5-1 and J is TRBJ1-1; D might be TRBD1 (6 bases). The CDR3 length is 17 residues. The germline V gene encodes CDR1 SGHRS and CDR2 YFSETQ. V lost 4 bases and J lost 0, with 19 bases in between. DNA of the CDR3: TGCGCCAGCAGCGCCCCGGGGGGCGCGGCAATGAACACTGAAGCTTTCTTT. This gives the protein CASSAPGGAAMNTEAFF.

Only a few counts were recorded for this clone. V is TRBV5-1 and J is TRBJ1-1, with 9 bases fitting TRBD1. The V gene's germline CDR1 is SGHRS and CDR2 YFSETQ. The CDR3 length is 14 residues. V shed 3 bases and J 5 bases; nucleotides not matched to a gene: 5. CDR3 in DNA: TGCGCCAGCAGCTCACAGGGGGCTGAAACTGAAGCTTTCTTT. It encodes CASSSQGAETEAFF. The variable domain in full, with the rest retrieved from reference TRBV5-1 and TRBJ1-1, is KAGVTQTPRYLIKTRGQQVTLSCSPISGHRSVSWYQQTPGQGLQFLFEYFSETQRNKGNFPGRFSGRQFSNSRSEMNVSTLELGDSALYLCASSSQGAETEAFFGQGTRLTVV.

There are a few counts of this clone. This sequence joins TRBV18 and TRBJ2-7; maybe TRBD1 (6 bases). The CDR3 has 15 residues. Trimming removed 3 bases at V and 0 bases at J, with 12 bases between. Per the germline V gene, CDR1 is KGHSH and CDR2 is LQKENI. CDR3 region: CASSPTKGGSYEQYF. The DNA for the CDR3 is TGTGCCAGCTCACCGACAAAAGGGGGCTCCTACGAGCAGTACTTC.

This chain uses TRBV5-1 with TRBJ2-2, with D maybe TRBD2 (5 bases). The CDR3 covers 13 residues. The germline V gene encodes CDR1 SGHRS and CDR2 YFSETQ. Trimming cost V 7 bases and J 1 base, with 8 bases left between them. CDR3 sequence reads: CASGLGNTGELFF. CDR3 nucleotide sequence: TGCGCCAGCGGACTGGGGAACACCGGGGAGCTGTTTTTT.

The sample holds one count of this clone. This chain connects TRBV18 to TRBJ1-1; 7 nucleotides align to TRBD1. Germline CDR1 and CDR2: KGHSH and LQKENI. The CDR3 consists of 12 residues. The trim removed 3 bases at V and 10 bases at J, leaving 5 bases unmatched. The CDR3 nucleotides are TGTGCCAGCTCACCTAAGGGGGCGAGAGCTTTCTTT. This sequence encodes CASSPKGARAFF.

This clone showed up just a few times. The chain is built from TRBV6-5 and TRBJ1-1; the D gene is possibly TRBD1 (5 bases). V lost 2 bases and J lost 4, with 14 bases in between. This CDR3 spans 15 amino acids. Germline CDR1 reads MNHEY; CDR2 reads SVGAGI. This chain's CDR3 is CASSYREGMGTEAFF. As DNA, the CDR3 is TGTGCCAGCAGTTACAGGGAGGGGATGGGCACTGAAGCTTTCTTT.

The chain couples TRBV28 to TRBJ2-7; D is uncertain. Trimming took 1 base from V and 1 from J, leaving 8 bases between them. In germline, CDR1 is MDHEN, CDR2 SYDVKM. The CDR3 runs to 14 residues. As DNA, the CDR3 is TGTGCCAGCAGTTTATTGGGCAGGTCCTACGAGCAGTACTTC. Residues: CASSLLGRSYEQYF.

V is TRBV4-2 and J is TRBJ1-5; no definite D call. There are 15 residues in the CDR3. Trimming removed 1 base from V and 4 bases from J, with 11 bases in between. Germline V gene lookup returns CDR1 LGHNA and CDR2 YNFKEQ. The CDR3 loop is CASSQGGEENQPQHF. The DNA for the CDR3 is TGTGCCAGCAGCCAAGGAGGTGAAGAAAATCAGCCCCAGCATTTT.

J is TRBJ2-1 and V is TRBV21-1; the DNA was not used to check the table's D call, TRBD2. TRBV21-1 counts as a pseudogene. The CDR3 is 11 residues long. In DNA form, the CDR3 reads TGTGCCAGCAGCAAATCTAATGAGCAGTTCTTC. This sequence encodes CASSKSNEQFF.

The V and J genes are TRBV18 and TRBJ2-5; 7 nucleotides agree with TRBD2. The CDR3 runs 14 residues. J lost 0 bases, V lost 3 bases, and 1 base had no gene match. CDR1 and CDR2 from the germline V gene are KGHSH and LQKENI. The DNA of the CDR3 is TGTGCCAGCTCACCTGGGAGGGACCAAGAGACCCAGTACTTC. This encodes CASSPGRDQETQYF. The full variable domain, completed using reference TRBV18 and TRBJ2-5, is NAGVMQNPRHLVRRRGQEARLRCSPMKGHSHVYWYRQLPEEGLKFMVYLQKENIIDESGMPKERFSAEFPKEGPSILRIQQVVRGDSAAYFCASSPGRDQETQYFGPGTRLLVL.

The CDR3 DNA reads as TGTGCCAGCTCCCCTCAGAGGGCAGATACGCAGTATTTT. Its translation is CASSPQRADTQYF. The V gene is TRBV18, the J gene TRBJ2-3; maybe TRBD2 (5 bases). This CDR3 spans 13 amino acids. The germline V and J ends were trimmed by 6 bases and 4 bases, with 11 bases remaining between them. Germline CDR1 and CDR2: KGHSH and LQKENI. Supplemented by reference TRBV18 and TRBJ2-3, the full variable domain reads NAGVMQNPRHLVRRRGQEARLRCSPMKGHSHVYWYRQLPEEGLKFMVYLQKENIIDESGMPKERFSAEFPKEGPSILRIQQVVRGDSAAYFCASSPQRADTQYFGPGTRLTVL.

V usage is TRBV29-1 and J usage is TRBJ1-2; D may be TRBD1 (6 bases). The CDR3 sequence is 11 residues long. Germline V gene data show CDR1 as SQVTM and CDR2 as ANQGSEA. Trimming took off 3 bases at V and 8 bases at J, with 10 bases between the two ends. In DNA, the CDR3 is TGCAGCGTTGATGCAGGGGCCGGCTACACCTTC. Translation: CSVDAGAGYTF.